This T cell receptor beta chain was profiled in a study of shared clonotypes between healthy human individuals. The table came from immunoSEQ multiplex PCR; TCRdb's copy has only in-frame clones and leaves some out. The sample has about 2.4 million clones, 93% seen once. CDR1 is SNHLY, CDR2 FYNNEI, per germline. This CDR3 spans 14 amino acids. V was clipped by 7 bases and J by 11 bases, with 24 bases between them. The TCR comes from a man between 18 and 29 years old in good health. Some clones in this sample may be carry-over from other donors' samples. Sequenced sample: naive CD4+ T cells from PBMCs. Sample subset: CD45RA+ positively selected. This chain connects TRBV2 to TRBJ2-7; D may be TRBD2 (5 bases). The CDR3 DNA follows: TGTGCCAGCAAAGTCCCCACCTCGGAGGCAGCGGAGTACTTC. It yields the protein CASKVPTSEAAEYF.